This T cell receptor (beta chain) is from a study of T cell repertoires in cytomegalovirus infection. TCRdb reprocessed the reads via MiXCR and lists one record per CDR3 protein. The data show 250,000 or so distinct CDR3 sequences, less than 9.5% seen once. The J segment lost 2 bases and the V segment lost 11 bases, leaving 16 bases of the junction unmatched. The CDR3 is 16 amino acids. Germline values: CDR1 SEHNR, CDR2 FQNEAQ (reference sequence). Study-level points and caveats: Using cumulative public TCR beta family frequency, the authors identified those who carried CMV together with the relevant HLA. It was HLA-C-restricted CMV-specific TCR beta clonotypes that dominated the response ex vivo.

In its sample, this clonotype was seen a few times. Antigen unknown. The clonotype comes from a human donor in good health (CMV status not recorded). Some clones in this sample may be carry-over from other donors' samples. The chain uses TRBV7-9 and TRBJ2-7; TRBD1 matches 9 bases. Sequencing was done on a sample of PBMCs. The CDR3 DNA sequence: TGTGCCCCCCTTGTTGGTCCGGGACAGGGCCCCTACGAGCAGTACTTC. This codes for CAPLVGPGQGPYEQYF.